These T cell receptor beta chains were read from a single sample in a study of T cells in tuberculosis. The repertoire was sequenced with immunoSEQ multiplex PCR; TCRdb's copy has only in-frame clones and lacks some. The sample contains more than 30,000 clones, 97% of which appear only once. Specimen: PBMCs. The receptor source for this set is a donor aged 10 to 29 with latent tuberculosis or without tuberculosis infection. CDR3s leave out the opening cysteine and the closing phenylalanine or tryptophan.

v_call: TRBV19; j_call: TRBJ2-1; cdr3_aa: ASSMAGGFYNEQF
v_call: TRBV5-1; j_call: TRBJ1-1; cdr3_aa: ASSRDGTSITEAF
v_call: TRBV5-1; j_call: TRBJ2-3; cdr3_aa: ASSVTTPSYTQY
v_call: TRBV5-1; j_call: TRBJ1-2; cdr3_aa: ASSWTADYGYT
v_call: TRBV19; j_call: TRBJ1-2; cdr3_aa: ASSQFYGYT
v_call: TRBV5-5; j_call: TRBJ1-2; cdr3_aa: ASSSQGRGGYT
v_call: TRBV2; j_call: TRBJ1-2; cdr3_aa: ASTLDRAYGYT
v_call: TRBV5-1; j_call: TRBJ1-2; cdr3_aa: ASSLAGDYGYT
v_call: TRBV14; j_call: TRBJ2-5; cdr3_aa: ASSEKTGAQETQY
v_call: TRBV4-1; j_call: TRBJ1-2; cdr3_aa: ASSQDRETVYGYT
v_call: TRBV5-4; j_call: TRBJ2-4; cdr3_aa: ASSSPHFLGQGNIQY
v_call: TRBV5-1; j_call: TRBJ1-1; cdr3_aa: ASSSATGNTEAF
v_call: TRBV18; j_call: TRBJ2-7; cdr3_aa: ASSSGQVQGAEQY
v_call: TRBV5-6; j_call: TRBJ2-2; cdr3_aa: ASSLWTGGYTGELF
v_call: TRBV5-1; j_call: TRBJ1-1; cdr3_aa: ASSRTATEAF
v_call: TRBV5-1; j_call: TRBJ1-4; cdr3_aa: ASSPPFGQGTEKLF
v_call: TRBV6-6; j_call: TRBJ2-1; cdr3_aa: ASSPRQEQF
v_call: TRBV19; j_call: TRBJ1-1; cdr3_aa: ATKAGVNTEAF
v_call: TRBV2; j_call: TRBJ2-3; cdr3_aa: ASTLVGRGGDTQY
v_call: TRBV29-1; j_call: TRBJ1-2; cdr3_aa: SVRDFYGYT
v_call: TRBV14; j_call: TRBJ2-1; cdr3_aa: ASSQEVRLVFRNEQF
v_call: TRBV5-1; j_call: TRBJ2-3; cdr3_aa: ASSLARGEDTQY